The sample holds many counts of the clone carrying this T cell receptor (beta chain). Its antigen is unidentified. The data were obtained in a study of T-cell memory formation after mild COVID-19. The study, taken as a whole, reports: Nothing confirmed that second-wave clones peaking on day 37 were specific for SARS-CoV-2.

TCRdb independently ran MiXCR on the 5' RACE reads; one entry per CDR3 protein. The sample has roughly 160,000 distinct CDR3 sequences, around 10% seen once. Germline CDR1 is SGHRS and CDR2 is YFSETQ. There are 14 residues in the CDR3. V dropped 4 bases and J dropped 0 bases, with 9 bases sitting between them. Specimen: PBMCs or a T cell subset sorted from them (not recorded which). The gene calls are TRBV5-1 and TRBJ2-3; a possible D gene is TRBD1 (5 bases). This TCR was recovered from a man aged 18 to 30 who had mild COVID-19 (a few samples of this study predate the infection). Cell type and time point are not known. CDR3 sequence: CASSVGRSTDTQYF. CDR3 bases: TGCGCCAGCAGCGTGGGGCGGAGCACAGATACGCAGTATTTT.